A selection of T cell receptor beta chains follows, all from one sample in a study of OX40 agonist ivuxolimab in advanced cancers. Profiling relied on immunoSEQ multiplex PCR, and the TCRdb table lists in-frame clones only, not all of them. The table has 70,000 or so clones, over 70% seen once. Sample: CD4+ or CD8+ T cells sorted from blood, taken in a trial of the OX40 agonist ivuxolimab. The receptors were sampled from an adult with an advanced solid tumor such as melanoma, head and neck, liver or kidney cancer. Each CDR3 is given with its conserved first and last residue. Each record gives: J gene, clone size, D gene, V gene, CDR3 protein, CDR3 DNA. The D gene is left open where the match is weak. Where a row states a size, it is once, few, many or the class of an expanded clone; other rows omit it.

j_gene: TRBJ2-3
abundance: .
d_gene: .
v_gene: TRBV7-7
CDR3aa: CASSSGLDRTDTQYF
CDR3nt: TGTGCTAGCAGCTCAGGACTAGACAGGACAGATACGCAGTATTTT

j_gene: TRBJ2-5
abundance: .
d_gene: .
v_gene: TRBV19
CDR3aa: CASSMNGGETQYF
CDR3nt: TGTGCCAGTAGTATGAACGGGGGAGAGACCCAGTACTTC

j_gene: TRBJ1-2
abundance: .
d_gene: .
v_gene: TRBV4-2
CDR3aa: CASSPPDRKEDGYTF
CDR3nt: TGTGCCAGCAGCCCCCCGGACAGAAAGGAGGATGGCTACACCTTC

j_gene: TRBJ2-4
abundance: once
d_gene: TRBD1
v_gene: TRBV6-6
CDR3aa: CASSRDSNIQYF
CDR3nt: TGTGCCAGCAGCCGGGACAGCAACATTCAGTACTTC

j_gene: TRBJ2-6
abundance: few
d_gene: .
v_gene: TRBV20-1
CDR3aa: CSATGANVLTF
CDR3nt: TGCAGTGCCACTGGGGCCAACGTCCTGACTTTC

j_gene: TRBJ2-7
abundance: few
d_gene: .
v_gene: TRBV30
CDR3aa: CAWSVSQGWDYEQYF
CDR3nt: TGTGCCTGGAGTGTTAGTCAGGGATGGGACTACGAGCAGTACTTC

j_gene: TRBJ2-5
abundance: .
d_gene: .
v_gene: TRBV7-2
CDR3aa: CASSPRGETQYF
CDR3nt: TGTGCCAGCAGCCCGCGGGGAGAGACCCAGTACTTC

j_gene: TRBJ2-7
abundance: .
d_gene: TRBD2
v_gene: TRBV18
CDR3aa: CASSPIRRSLAGGQSSYEQYF
CDR3nt: TGTGCCAGCTCACCCATTCGACGAAGCCTAGCGGGGGGTCAGAGCTCCTACGAGCAGTACTTC

j_gene: TRBJ1-2
abundance: .
d_gene: TRBD1
v_gene: TRBV6-1
CDR3aa: CASSDEQSRQGDVANYGYTF
CDR3nt: TGTGCCAGCAGTGACGAACAATCCAGACAGGGGGATGTGGCTAACTATGGCTACACCTTC

j_gene: TRBJ2-7
abundance: .
d_gene: .
v_gene: TRBV5-4
CDR3aa: CASSLERVSYEQYF
CDR3nt: TGTGCCAGCAGCTTGGAAAGAGTGTCCTACGAGCAGTACTTC

j_gene: TRBJ1-2
abundance: .
d_gene: .
v_gene: TRBV5-6
CDR3aa: CASSPRGFPRNGYTF
CDR3nt: TGTGCCAGCAGCCCCCGGGGTTTTCCCAGGAACGGCTACACCTTC

j_gene: TRBJ2-6
abundance: .
d_gene: .
v_gene: TRBV7-6
CDR3aa: CASSLAGVGGSGANVLTF
CDR3nt: TGTGCCAGCAGCTTAGCGGGTGTTGGGGGGAGTGGGGCCAACGTCCTGACTTTC

j_gene: TRBJ2-6
abundance: .
d_gene: .
v_gene: TRBV28
CDR3aa: CASHNAGLNSGANVLTF
CDR3nt: TGTGCCAGCCACAACGCGGGGCTTAACTCTGGGGCCAACGTCCTGACTTTC

j_gene: TRBJ1-1
abundance: .
d_gene: .
v_gene: TRBV9
CDR3aa: CASSLGLEGNTEAFF
CDR3nt: TGTGCCAGCAGCCTAGGTCTGGAGGGAAACACTGAAGCTTTCTTT

j_gene: TRBJ1-3
abundance: .
d_gene: .
v_gene: TRBV7-2
CDR3aa: CASSLGGTRGDTIYF
CDR3nt: TGTGCCAGCAGCCTCGGAGGGACTCGCGGCGACACCATATATTTT

j_gene: TRBJ1-2
abundance: .
d_gene: .
v_gene: TRBV7-2
CDR3aa: CASSMDSLSNYGYTF
CDR3nt: TGTGCCAGCAGCATGGACAGCCTGTCTAACTATGGCTACACCTTC

j_gene: TRBJ1-2
abundance: .
d_gene: .
v_gene: TRBV30
CDR3aa: CAWSVRQVDGYTF
CDR3nt: TGTGCCTGGAGTGTAAGACAGGTAGATGGCTACACCTTC

j_gene: TRBJ1-2
abundance: .
d_gene: .
v_gene: TRBV12-2
CDR3aa: CASRLGKGQLYGYTF
CDR3nt: TGTGCAAGTCGCTTAGGAAAGGGACAGCTCTATGGCTACACCTTC

j_gene: TRBJ1-1
abundance: .
d_gene: .
v_gene: TRBV19
CDR3aa: CASSPRTENTEAFF
CDR3nt: TGTGCCAGTAGTCCGCGGACAGAGAACACTGAAGCTTTCTTT

j_gene: TRBJ1-5
abundance: .
d_gene: .
v_gene: TRBV19
CDR3aa: CASGYLGGNQPQHF
CDR3nt: TGTGCCAGTGGCTACCTTGGGGGCAATCAGCCCCAGCATTTT

j_gene: TRBJ2-7
abundance: .
d_gene: .
v_gene: TRBV6-5
CDR3aa: CASSYQDQTYEQYF
CDR3nt: TGTGCCAGCAGTTATCAGGACCAAACCTACGAGCAGTACTTC

j_gene: TRBJ2-4
abundance: .
d_gene: .
v_gene: TRBV4-1
CDR3aa: CASSQDPSGAQNIQYF
CDR3nt: TGCGCCAGCAGCCAAGATCCATCAGGAGCCCAAAACATTCAGTACTTC